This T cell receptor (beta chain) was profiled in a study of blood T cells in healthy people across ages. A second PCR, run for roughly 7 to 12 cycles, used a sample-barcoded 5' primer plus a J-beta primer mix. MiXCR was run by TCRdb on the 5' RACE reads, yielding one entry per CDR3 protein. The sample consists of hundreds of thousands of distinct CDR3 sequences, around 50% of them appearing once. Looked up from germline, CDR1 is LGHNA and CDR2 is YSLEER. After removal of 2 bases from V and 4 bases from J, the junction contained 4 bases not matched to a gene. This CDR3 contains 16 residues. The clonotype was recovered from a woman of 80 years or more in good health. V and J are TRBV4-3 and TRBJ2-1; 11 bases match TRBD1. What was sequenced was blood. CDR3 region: CASSQPGTGGYNEQFF. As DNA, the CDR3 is TGCGCCAGCAGCCAACCCGGGACAGGGGGATACAATGAGCAGTTCTTC.